Included here is one TCR beta chain sequence, with context. Its antigen is unknown. The sample originates from a study of cytomegalovirus exposure and HLA in healthy donors. At the level of the study: Caucasian-associated ancestry cluster membership applied to around 76% of approximately 400 genotyped donors.

Use of 60 Vbeta and 13 Jbeta primers characterized the PCR. Sequencing used immunoSEQ multiplex PCR; TCRdb keeps in-frame clones, though not all of them. Of just under 150,000 clones listed, 80% to 85% are singletons. General study points: Sequencing likely generated an artifact that appeared as a cluster of highly shared sequence variants. After further analysis at a later stage, around 17,000 TCR beta sequences were associated with HLA alleles at 0.05 false discovery rate. A later analysis found most CMV-associated TCR beta chains apparently HLA-restricted.

This CDR3 has 12 amino acids. Trimming pared 1 base from V and 9 bases from J, leaving 7 bases between. Germline CDR1 is KGHSH and CDR2 is LQKENI. The sequencing input was PBMCs. The rearrangement uses TRBV18 and TRBJ2-4, with D uncertain. The receptor was isolated from a young woman in good health and CMV-seronegative. DNA of the CDR3: TGTGCCAGCTCACCACGGCCGGGCATTCAGTACTTC. It yields the protein CASSPRPGIQYF.